The rows below give T cell receptor beta chains drawn from one sample of a study of beta chain features in type 1 diabetes. Here immunoSEQ multiplex PCR was the method, and the copy in TCRdb shows in-frame clones only, minus some. The sample contains some 150,000 clones, about 9% of which appear only once. Sequenced material: central memory CD4+ T cells from blood. The receptors were sampled from a woman aged 25 to 39 with type 1 diabetes. CDR3s include the opening cysteine and the closing phenylalanine or tryptophan. The D gene is left open where the match is weak. Size tells how often a clone was seen (once, few, many) or the class of an expanded clone, and some rows leave it out.

v_gene,abundance,d_gene,len,j_gene,CDR3aa,CDR3nt
TRBV6-5,-,-,13,TRBJ1-2,CASREQGPYGYTF,TGTGCCAGCAGAGAACAGGGACCCTATGGCTACACCTTC
TRBV5-8,few,-,16,TRBJ2-1,CASSPYTLTSINEQFF,TGTGCCAGCAGCCCCTACACACTGACTAGTATCAATGAGCAGTTCTTC
TRBV9,-,TRBD1,14,TRBJ2-5,CASSNRGVGETQYF,TGTGCCAGCAGTAACAGGGGCGTAGGGGAGACCCAGTACTTC
TRBV30,few,TRBD1,13,TRBJ1-1,CAWSGWTGGEAFF,TGTGCCTGGAGTGGGTGGACAGGTGGTGAAGCTTTCTTT
TRBV27,few,TRBD2,15,TRBJ2-1,CASSSGLAVYNEQFF,TGTGCCAGCAGTTCGGGACTAGCAGTTTACAATGAGCAGTTCTTC
TRBV18,few,TRBD1,15,TRBJ1-2,CASPPGDRQGDGYTF,TGTGCCAGCCCACCAGGGGACAGGCAGGGGGATGGCTACACCTTC
TRBV30,few,TRBD2,17,TRBJ2-1,CAWTGTGLADSYNEQFF,TGTGCCTGGACTGGAACGGGACTAGCCGATTCCTACAATGAGCAGTTCTTC
TRBV28,few,-,11,TRBJ1-1,CASSLRTEAFF,TGTGCCAGCAGTTTACGCACTGAAGCTTTCTTT
TRBV5-1,-,TRBD1,18,TRBJ2-4,CASSPGTGSFPAKNIQYF,TGCGCCAGCAGCCCGGGGACAGGGAGTTTTCCAGCCAAAAACATTCAGTACTTC
TRBV4-1,-,TRBD2,15,TRBJ2-1,CASSQLAGSYNEQFF,TGCGCCAGCAGCCAACTAGCGGGTTCCTACAATGAGCAGTTCTTC
TRBV7-9,-,-,16,TRBJ2-4,CASSLQFGGEEVSQYF,TGTGCCAGCAGCTTACAATTTGGGGGCGAGGAGGTGTCTCAGTACTTC
TRBV30,few,-,16,TRBJ1-2,CAWSDLHRTKDYGYTF,TGTGCCTGGAGTGACCTCCACAGAACGAAGGACTATGGCTACACCTTC
TRBV28,-,TRBD1,17,TRBJ1-2,CASSLRRDRGTHYGYTF,TGTGCCAGCAGTTTACGCCGGGACAGGGGAACTCACTATGGCTACACCTTC
TRBV2,few,-,12,TRBJ1-2,CASSEAAYGYTF,TGTGCCAGCAGTGAGGCCGCCTATGGCTACACCTTC
TRBV7-9,-,-,15,TRBJ1-4,CASSLGRGANEKLFF,TGTGCCAGCAGCTTGGGCAGGGGTGCTAATGAAAAACTGTTTTTT
TRBV5-1,-,-,14,TRBJ1-4,CASSLRVDSEKLFF,TGCGCCAGCAGCTTGAGAGTCGACAGTGAAAAACTGTTTTTT
TRBV10-3,-,TRBD2,15,TRBJ2-7,CAISGRGLAGYEQYF,TGTGCCATCAGTGGAAGGGGACTAGCGGGCTACGAGCAGTACTTC
TRBV5-1,few,TRBD1,16,TRBJ1-4,CASSLNTGAFGEKLFF,TGCGCCAGCAGCTTGAACACAGGGGCCTTCGGTGAAAAACTGTTTTTT
TRBV28,few,TRBD1,14,TRBJ2-3,CASSARQGADTQYF,TGTGCCAGCAGTGCCCGACAGGGCGCCGATACGCAGTATTTT
TRBV13,many,-,15,TRBJ2-7,CASSLETGDRYEQYF,TGTGCCAGCAGCTTAGAGACAGGAGATCGATACGAGCAGTACTTC
TRBV5-6,few,TRBD1,15,TRBJ1-5,CASSWGQGRNQPQHF,TGTGCCAGCAGCTGGGGACAGGGAAGGAATCAGCCCCAGCATTTT
TRBV6-5,few,-,15,TRBJ2-1,CASSRTPLEGGEQFF,TGTGCCAGCAGTCGGACACCTTTGGAGGGTGGTGAGCAGTTCTTC
TRBV28,-,-,11,TRBJ1-5,CAGGYNQPQHF,TGTGCCGGGGGGTACAATCAGCCCCAGCATTTT
TRBV6-1,few,-,13,TRBJ1-1,CASSESGSAARAF,TGTGCCAGCAGTGAAAGTGGGTCGGCGGCCAGAGCCTTT
TRBV20-1,few,-,10,TRBJ1-1,CRDKNTEAFF,TGCAGGGACAAGAACACTGAAGCTTTCTTT
TRBV4-2,few,-,16,TRBJ2-7,CASSQGIYSPAYEQYF,TGTGCCAGCAGCCAAGGTATCTACTCCCCCGCGTATGAGCAGTACTTC
TRBV30,-,-,13,TRBJ1-4,CAWGEGLGEKLFF,TGTGCCTGGGGGGAGGGCCTTGGTGAAAAACTGTTTTTT
TRBV10-3,-,TRBD2,16,TRBJ2-7,CAISEGTSGNSYEQYF,TGTGCCATCAGTGAGGGGACTAGCGGGAACTCCTACGAGCAGTACTTC
TRBV9,few,TRBD2,14,TRBJ2-1,CASSVTSVYNEQFF,TGTGCCAGCAGCGTAACTAGCGTATACAATGAGCAGTTCTTC
TRBV5-1,-,-,14,TRBJ2-3,CASSLDGSTDTQYF,TGCGCCAGCAGCCTTGACGGGAGTACAGATACGCAGTATTTT
TRBV7-6,few,TRBD1,16,TRBJ2-5,CASSLFAGGQGETQYF,TGTGCCAGCAGCTTATTCGCAGGGGGCCAGGGGGAGACCCAGTACTTC
TRBV10-3,few,TRBD2,14,TRBJ2-1,CAISAGLDDNEQFF,TGTGCCATCAGTGCGGGACTAGACGACAATGAGCAGTTCTTC
TRBV5-1,-,TRBD2,15,TRBJ2-1,CASMLFSGGNNEQFF,TGCGCCAGCATGTTGTTTAGCGGGGGTAACAATGAGCAGTTCTTC
TRBV23-1,-,TRBD1,17,TRBJ1-2,CASRISTKRTGVYGYTF,TGCGCCAGCAGGATTTCCACTAAACGGACAGGGGTTTATGGCTACACCTTC